A single T cell receptor beta chain is shown here with its context. It has no known antigen specificity. No much larger clonotype is one base removed from it; base qualities were not supplied. As encoded in the germline V gene, CDR1 is MDHEN while CDR2 is SYDVKM. Including the terminal cysteine and phenylalanine, the CDR3 comprises 16 residues. Just CDR3 DNA is preserved here, 48 bases in frame from base 1. Compared with germline, V lacks 4 bases and J lacks 5 bases; bases without a gene match: 9. One collaborating source in Seattle enrolled patients during active infection and followed them longitudinally through the course of disease. The collaborating institutions used their own protocols to collect whole blood in K2EDTA tubes. For TCRbeta analysis, collaborators shipped samples as frozen whole blood, isolated PBMCs, or DNA extracted from either of those sample types. TCRbeta CDR3 regions were amplified from genomic DNA using the immunoSEQ Assay, a bias-controlled multiplex PCR. The study's own analysis went as follows. Nucleated cell counts per sample were estimated from amplification of reference gene primers within the assay. To quantify the absolute abundance of each unique TCRbeta CDR3 rearrangement, sequence reads were collapsed and filtered. For each sample, productive Simpson clonality was calculated as the square root of Simpson's diversity index across productive rearrangements. TCRdb's version of the immuneACCESS table is confined to in-frame rearrangements and falls short of the full clone set. An unresolved V gene accounts for under half of the shortfall where checked; the remainder is of unknown origin. The V and J calls and clone size are taken from that table; D and trimming were inferred from the DNA. Counted in this sample were roughly 380,000 clones; around 89% of them appeared once. Around 1.5% of the sample comes from the top ten.

The sample belongs to a study of blood T cell repertoires in COVID-19 (TCRdb year 2020). For the wider study: Collaborator samples came from the United States, Italy and Spain and covered acute and convalescent phases of COVID-19. Subjects who had been exposed to COVID-19, were actively infected with it, or had recovered from it provided the deeply sampled blood TCRbeta repertoires that made up the dataset. A de-identified subject ID, COVID-19 status, age in years and sex were almost always included in the sample metadata. Where available, HLA class I and class II types were taken from metadata supplied by the sample provider and were not determined by assay-based typing. The prospective study material was composed of cDNA or gDNA derived from T cells, B-cell-depleted T cells, or PBMCs. Samples came from the ongoing ImmuneRACE study (first 160 participants) plus 1,254 subjects from 6 global collaborators. The repertoires were released in a freely available public database meant as a resource for research on the immune response to SARS-CoV-2.

Paper-wide results and their limitations: Clinical and demographic metadata were provided uncurated, with the amount varying by source and participant.

The material sequenced was peripheral blood. The sequence is built from TRBV28 and TRBJ2-5, with 11 middle bases fitting TRBD2. The TCR originated in a woman aged 40 to 49 with COVID-19, enrolled during active disease. The encoded CDR3 is CASSSSRLAGRETQYF. The nucleotide sequence reads as follows: TGTGCCAGCAGTTCCTCTCGACTAGCGGGGCGGGAGACCCAGTACTTC.